Below, 26 T cell receptor beta chains from the same sample are listed, as sequenced in a study of blood T cell repertoires in COVID-19. Generated by immunoSEQ multiplex PCR, the TCRdb table keeps only in-frame clones and is missing some. The table records 150,000 or so clones, roughly 85% of them present only once. The specimen sequenced was PBMCs or T cells enriched from blood (not recorded which). These receptors were obtained from a man in his sixties who had recovered from COVID-19.

This chain uses TRBV25-1 with TRBJ1-2; D perhaps matches TRBD1 (6 bases). CDR1 is MGHDK, CDR2 SYGVNS, per germline. CDR3 size: 14 residues. V was cut by 2 bases and J by 1 base, with 8 bases left in between. The DNA for the CDR3 is TGTGCCAGCAGTGAACTGGACAGTAACTATGGCTACACCTTC. This gives the protein CASSELDSNYGYTF.

This chain links TRBV18 with TRBJ2-2, with D uncertain. The germline gives CDR1 KGHSH, CDR2 LQKENI. The CDR3 extends over 16 amino acids. V lost 2 bases, J lost 7 bases, and 17 bases lay in between. The chain's CDR3 is CASSPTAQPSGGELFF. In DNA form, the CDR3 reads TGTGCCAGCTCACCAACGGCACAGCCTTCTGGCGGGGAGCTGTTTTTT.

This clone has a single count. This chain links TRBV7-8 with TRBJ1-5, with 12 bases matching TRBD1. This CDR3 has 16 amino acids. Germline CDR1 and CDR2: SGHVS and FQNEAQ. J lost 7 bases, V lost 5 bases, and 9 bases had no gene match. The CDR3 region is CASSPRDRGREQPQHF. The CDR3 nucleotides read TGTGCCAGCAGCCCCCGGGACAGGGGGCGCGAGCAGCCCCAGCATTTT.

A note on this clone: Different DNA sequences within this sample yield the same CDR3. This sequence joins TRBV29-1 and TRBJ1-1; 10 nucleotides align to TRBD1. V was pared by 4 bases and J by 3 bases, with 2 bases of the junction left unmatched. Germline V gene lookup returns CDR1 SQVTM and CDR2 ANQGSEA. CDR3 length: 13 amino acids. The CDR3 protein is CSVGTGGDTEAFF. CDR3 nucleotides: TGCAGCGTTGGGACAGGGGGGGACACTGAAGCTTTCTTT. The full variable domain, its missing parts supplied by reference TRBV29-1 and TRBJ1-1, is SAVISQKPSRDICQRGTSLTIQCQVDSQVTMMFWYRQQPGQSLTLIATANQGSEATYESGFVIDKFPISRPNLTFSTLTVSNMSPEDSSIYLCSVGTGGDTEAFFGQGTRLTVV.

The chain uses TRBV15 and TRBJ2-1; D is perhaps TRBD2 (6 bases). Germline loops: CDR1 LNHNV, CDR2 YYDKDF (reference sequence). Deletions cut 0 bases from V and 3 bases from J, with 15 bases between. The CDR3 extends over 17 amino acids. The CDR3 loop is CATSREPPGDFYNEQFF. The CDR3 bases are TGTGCCACCAGCAGAGAGCCTCCGGGGGATTTCTACAATGAGCAGTTCTTC.

The rearrangement links TRBV7-3 to TRBJ1-1, with a possible D match to TRBD1 (6 bases). Germline loops: CDR1 SGHTA, CDR2 FQGTGA. V lost 6 bases and J 2 bases, leaving 13 bases between the germline ends. There are 14 residues in the CDR3. In DNA, the CDR3 is TGTGCCAGCAGGTCGACAGGAATAAACACTGAAGCTTTCTTT. Protein: CASRSTGINTEAFF.

The chain links TRBV11-2 to TRBJ1-4, with a tentative D call TRBD1 (5 bases). The germline V gene has CDR1 SGHAT and CDR2 FQNNGV. The CDR3 spans 14 residues. The ends were cut back, 5 bases at V and 3 bases at J, with 10 bases in the middle. The CDR3 DNA reads TGTGCCAGCAGCCTGGGGCGCCCTAATGAAAAACTGTTTTTT. Its protein product is CASSLGRPNEKLFF.

Turning to this clone: One end of the junction does not line up with germline, which may come from a read error. The chain uses TRBV24-1 and TRBJ2-2; tentative D call: TRBD1 (6 bases). Germline V gene lookup returns CDR1 KGHDR and CDR2 SFDVKD. This CDR3 is built from 14 residues. In nucleotides, the CDR3 is TGTGCCACAAGTGCAGGGGATAGAGGCGGGGAGCTGTTTTTT. As protein: CATSAGDRGGELFF.

The chain is built from TRBV19 and TRBJ1-6, with D uncertain. Germline CDR1 and CDR2: LNHDA and SQIVND (reference sequence). V was trimmed by 11 bases and J by 10 bases, leaving 18 bases between them. CDR3 size: 13 residues. The CDR3 reads CAGSEGGGSPLHF. The CDR3 DNA is TGTGCCGGTTCGGAGGGAGGAGGCTCACCCCTCCACTTT.

In its sample, this clone was seen a few times. The J gene is TRBJ2-5, the V gene TRBV7-9, with D hard to call. The germline V gene encodes CDR1 SEHNR and CDR2 FQNEAQ (reference sequence). The CDR3 spans 14 residues. Deletions cut 3 bases from V and 2 bases from J, with 10 bases between. The DNA for the CDR3 is TGTGCCAGCAGCTTCGACAACCAACAAGAGACCCAGTACTTC. It yields the protein CASSFDNQQETQYF.

This clone was recorded once. The gene calls are TRBV14 and TRBJ2-1; possible D gene TRBD2, 5 bases. The CDR3 loop spans 14 amino acids. The germline gives CDR1 SGHDN, CDR2 FVKESK. V was clipped by 5 bases and J by 1 base, with 9 bases between them. CDR3 bases: TGTGCCAGCAGCTGGACTGCGTCCTACAATGAGCAGTTCTTC. Translated: CASSWTASYNEQFF.

Remarks on this clone: Other nucleotide sequences in the sample specify the same CDR3. The gene calls are TRBV18 and TRBJ2-3, with D possibly TRBD1 on 6 matching bases. In germline, CDR1 is KGHSH, CDR2 LQKENI. The CDR3 contains 14 residues. V lost 3 bases to trimming and J lost 0 bases, with 7 bases between them. CDR3 in amino acids: CASSPGQSTDTQYF. CDR3 bases: TGTGCCAGCTCACCCGGACAGAGCACAGATACGCAGTATTTT.

Only a few counts were recorded for this clone. This chain joins TRBV28 and TRBJ1-1; D may be TRBD1 (6 bases). CDR3 size: 14 residues. Trimming cost V 5 bases and J 5 bases, with 15 bases left between them. Germline loops: CDR1 MDHEN, CDR2 SYDVKM. Written as DNA, the CDR3 is TGTGCCAGCAGTAAACAGGGACCTAGGACTGAAGCTTTCTTT. Translation: CASSKQGPRTEAFF.

The J gene is TRBJ2-7, the V gene TRBV11-2, with TRBD1 matching over 11 bases. From germline, CDR1 is SGHAT and CDR2 FQNNGV. V trimming: 4 bases; J trimming: 4 bases; junction bases outside the gene matches: 3. CDR3 length: 14 amino acids. The chain's CDR3 is CASSWGTGGYEQYF. The CDR3 region has the DNA TGTGCCAGCAGCTGGGGGACAGGGGGATACGAGCAGTACTTC.

This clone has a single count. CDR3 loop: CASSLWGEDYEKLFF. The DNA of the CDR3 is TGTGCCAGCAGTTTATGGGGGGAGGATTATGAAAAACTGTTTTTT. This chain joins TRBV27 and TRBJ1-4; D possibly corresponds to TRBD1 (5 bases). The ends were cut back, 1 base at V and 6 bases at J, with 12 bases in the middle. This CDR3 has 15 amino acids. Germline V gene lookup returns CDR1 MNHEY and CDR2 SMNVEV (reference sequence).

The genes are TRBV28 and TRBJ1-5; TRBD1 might be the D (6 bases). CDR3 length equals 15 residues. Germline lookup yields CDR1 MDHEN and CDR2 SYDVKM. V lost 6 bases to trimming and J lost 3 bases, with 15 bases between them. The CDR3 sequence: CASSRRQETNQPQHF. In DNA, the CDR3 is TGTGCCAGCAGCCGGCGACAGGAAACCAATCAGCCCCAGCATTTT.

Points on this clone: A read error may produce the germline difference seen at one junction end. V and J are TRBV5-6 and TRBJ1-4, with 8 nucleotides matching TRBD1. Germline V gene data show CDR1 as SGHDT and CDR2 as YYEEEE. The CDR3 runs 15 residues. The CDR3 sequence is CASSLQGQAKEKLFF. The CDR3 nucleotides are TGTGCCAGCAGCCTCCAGGGACAGGCTAAGGAAAAACTGTTTTTT. The whole variable domain, remainder taken from reference TRBV5-6 and TRBJ1-4, is DAGVTQSPTHLIKTRGQQVTLRCSPKSGHDTVSWYQQALGQGPQFIFQYYEEEERQRGNFPDRFSGHQFPNYSSELNVNALLLGDSALYLCASSLQGQAKEKLFFGSGTQLSVL.

The chain carries TRBV29-1 and TRBJ1-5, with 8 bases lining up with TRBD1. V was clipped by 4 bases and J by 3 bases; unmatched bases: 5. The CDR3 length is 14 residues. Per the germline V gene, CDR1 is SQVTM and CDR2 is ANQGSEA. CDR3 in DNA: TGCAGCGTTGCCGGGACAGGAGTCAATCAGCCCCAGCATTTT. Amino acids: CSVAGTGVNQPQHF.

This rearrangement joins TRBV3-1 (or the pseudogene TRBV3-2) to TRBJ2-5, with D hard to call. The germline gives CDR1 LGHDT, CDR2 YNNKEL (reference sequence). Between the trimmed V and J ends, which lost 4 bases and 5 bases, there was a span of 8 bases. This CDR3 has 12 amino acids. Here the CDR3 DNA reads TGTGCCAGCAGCCCATCCGAGGAGACCCAGTACTTC. Translation: CASSPSEETQYF.

V is TRBV4-1 and J is TRBJ1-2, with a tentative D call TRBD1 (5 bases). The CDR3 runs to 13 residues. Germline CDR1 reads MGHRA; CDR2 reads YSYEKL. The ends were cut back, 0 bases at V and 14 bases at J, with 16 bases in the middle. In DNA form, the CDR3 reads TGCGCCAGCAGCCAAGATTTTTACAGGCTAGTAACCTTC. Translated, it gives CASSQDFYRLVTF.

This clone has a single count. The chain combines TRBV7-9 with TRBJ2-5, with 8 bases identical to TRBD1. The germline gives CDR1 SEHNR, CDR2 FQNEAQ (reference sequence). The CDR3 contains 17 residues. With 5 bases clipped from V and 4 bases from J, the junction kept 15 bases outside the gene matches. The CDR3 region has the DNA TGTGCCAGCAGCCGGCCCATACTGTCTGACAGGGGAGAGACCCAGTACTTC. Translation gives CASSRPILSDRGETQYF.

In nucleotides, the CDR3 is TGTGCCATCAGTGCGGGGACAGGTGGAAACACCATATATTTT. Translating gives CAISAGTGGNTIYF. The rearrangement uses TRBV10-3 and TRBJ1-3; 8 nucleotides align to TRBD1. J gave up 3 bases and V 4 bases, and 2 bases lay outside the gene matches. This CDR3 is built from 14 residues. The germline CDR1 and CDR2 sequences are ENHRY and SYGVKD.

The genes are TRBV29-1 and TRBJ2-7; D possibly corresponds to TRBD2 (6 bases). The CDR3 loop spans 13 amino acids. V lost 0 bases and J 6 bases, leaving 12 bases between the germline ends. CDR1 and CDR2 (germline): SQVTM, ANQGSEA. In nucleotides, the CDR3 is TGCAGCGTTGAAGATCGGGACTCACTCGAGCAGTACTTC. It yields the protein CSVEDRDSLEQYF.

Only a few counts were recorded for this clone. The chain carries TRBV3-1 (or the pseudogene TRBV3-2) and TRBJ1-4; D ambiguous. Trimming left V 2 bases short and J 7 bases short, with 11 bases between. Germline V gives CDR1 LGHDT, CDR2 YNNKEL (reference sequence). This CDR3 region has 14 residues. CDR3 coding DNA: TGTGCCAGCAGCCAACGGAGTAATCGTGAAAAACTGTTTTTT. Residues: CASSQRSNREKLFF.

The chain uses TRBV6-1 and TRBJ1-2, with TRBD1 identical over 8 bases. V trimming: 1 base; J trimming: 4 bases; junction bases outside the gene matches: 5. This CDR3 is built from 15 residues. Per the germline V gene, CDR1 is MNHNS and CDR2 is SASEGT. Here the CDR3 reads CASSEGQGASYGYTF. CDR3 DNA: TGTGCCAGCAGTGAAGGGCAGGGGGCATCCTATGGCTACACCTTC.

The rearrangement joins TRBV6-5 to TRBJ1-3; weak D call: TRBD1 (5 bases). Germline V gene data show CDR1 as MNHEY and CDR2 as SVGAGI. With 2 bases removed from V and 3 bases from J, the gap between germline ends came to 14 bases. The CDR3 runs to 16 residues. This CDR3 is CASSYGGTPGGNTIYF. The DNA of the CDR3 is TGTGCCAGCAGTTACGGCGGGACTCCCGGTGGAAACACCATATATTTT.